Listed below are T cell receptor beta chains from one sample, sequenced in a study of neurological immune-mediated disorders. TCRdb independently ran MiXCR on the 5' RACE reads; one entry per CDR3 protein. The sample records some 53,000 distinct CDR3 sequences, 16% being singletons. Sequencing was carried out using PBMCs. Source of these receptors: a man aged 55 to 70 in good health. The CDR3 runs from the conserved cysteine through the conserved F or W. The D gene is left open where the match is weak. Clone size is stated in some rows and not others, as once, few, many or a class when expanded.

TRBJ1-1 | - | TRBV4-3 | many | CASSHTGTLNTEAFF | TGCGCCAGCAGCCACACCGGGACACTGAACACTGAAGCTTTCTTT
TRBJ2-3 | - | TRBV5-1 | many | CASSLEGVWTDTQYF | TGCGCCAGCAGCTTGGAGGGGGTCTGGACAGATACGCAGTATTTT
TRBJ2-1 | TRBD1 | TRBV2 | - | CASSPEDRVYNEQFF | TGTGCCAGCAGTCCCGAGGACAGGGTATACAATGAGCAGTTCTTC
TRBJ1-5 | - | TRBV6-1 | many | CASTGSGGNQPQHF | TGTGCCAGCACAGGGTCCGGGGGCAATCAGCCCCAGCATTTT
TRBJ2-5 | - | TRBV5-1 | many | CASSLAPGSQETQYF | TGCGCCAGCAGCTTGGCCCCCGGGAGCCAAGAGACCCAGTACTTC
TRBJ2-5 | TRBD2 | TRBV2 | many | CASSELAGVETQYF | TGTGCCAGCAGTGAGTTAGCGGGAGTAGAGACCCAGTACTTC
TRBJ2-1 | - | TRBV7-3 | many | CASSLRISVGMDEQFF | TGTGCCAGCAGCTTAAGAATCAGCGTCGGAATGGATGAGCAGTTCTTC
TRBJ2-7 | - | TRBV3-1 | - | CASSGGAAAGEQYF | TGTGCCAGCAGCGGGGGGGCGGCGGCCGGGGAGCAGTACTTC
TRBJ2-1 | TRBD2 | TRBV5-1 | medium-sized | CASSLVLAGGPNEQFF | TGCGCCAGCAGCTTGGTCCTAGCGGGAGGGCCGAATGAGCAGTTCTTC
TRBJ1-6 | - | TRBV6-5 | many | CASQQGGSPLHF | TGTGCCAGTCAGCAGGGAGGTTCACCCCTCCACTTT
TRBJ2-7 | TRBD1 | TRBV4-2 | many | CASSQPGQGAWEQYF | TGTGCCAGCAGCCAACCGGGACAGGGGGCGTGGGAGCAGTACTTC
TRBJ2-5 | TRBD2 | TRBV20-1 | many | CSARGLVGETQYF | TGCAGTGCTAGGGGACTAGTCGGGGAGACCCAGTACTTC
TRBJ2-3 | - | TRBV7-9 | once | CVSASGDTSTDTQYF | TGTGTCAGCGCTTCGGGGGACACTAGCACAGATACGCAGTATTTT
TRBJ1-2 | TRBD1 | TRBV3-1 | many | CASSLRDRGAGYTF | TGTGCCAGCAGCCTACGGGACAGGGGGGCTGGCTACACCTTC
TRBJ2-3 | TRBD2 | TRBV12-3/TRBV12-4 | many | CASSRTRGADTQYF | TGTGCCAGCAGCCGGACTAGAGGGGCAGATACGCAGTATTTT
TRBJ1-1 | - | TRBV12-3/TRBV12-4 | many | CASSFPGIPGSHTEAFF | TGTGCCAGCAGTTTCCCAGGCATACCCGGTAGTCACACTGAAGCTTTCTTT
TRBJ2-3 | - | TRBV5-1 | many | CASTELQGDGDTQYF | TGCGCCAGCACCGAACTACAGGGAGACGGAGATACGCAGTATTTT
TRBJ2-3 | - | TRBV2 | many | CASRAETDTQYF | TGTGCCAGCAGGGCCGAGACAGATACGCAGTATTTT
TRBJ2-2 | - | TRBV7-2 | many | CASSLSWGDPANTGELFF | TGTGCCAGCAGCTTAAGCTGGGGCGACCCCGCGAACACCGGGGAGCTGTTTTTT
TRBJ1-6 | - | TRBV12-3/TRBV12-4 | many | CASSPAGVYNSPLHF | TGTGCCAGCAGTCCAGCAGGGGTTTATAATTCACCCCTCCACTTT
TRBJ2-7 | - | TRBV12-3/TRBV12-4 | - | CASSLSTTHEQYF | TGTGCCAGCAGTTTAAGTACCACCCACGAGCAGTACTTC
TRBJ1-5 | - | TRBV5-1 | many | CASSPSDASNQPQHF | TGCGCCAGCAGCCCGTCGGACGCCTCCAATCAGCCCCAGCATTTT
TRBJ2-7 | TRBD1 | TRBV12-3/TRBV12-4 | many | CASSPGTGRKNEQYF | TGTGCCAGCAGCCCCGGGACAGGGAGGAAAAACGAGCAGTACTTC
TRBJ2-7 | - | TRBV10-3 | many | CATTSSSYEQYF | TGTGCCACGACGAGTAGCTCCTACGAGCAGTACTTC
TRBJ1-1 | TRBD1 | TRBV20-1 | many | CSARTGGNTEAFF | TGCAGTGCAAGGACAGGAGGGAACACTGAAGCTTTCTTT
TRBJ2-7 | TRBD2 | TRBV5-1 | many | CASSLLLGTSGRPYEQYF | TGCGCCAGCAGCTTACTATTGGGGACTAGCGGACGCCCCTACGAGCAGTACTTC
TRBJ2-7 | - | TRBV29-1 | - | CSVEEGGGQTYEQYF | TGCAGCGTTGAAGAGGGCGGGGGACAGACCTACGAGCAGTACTTC